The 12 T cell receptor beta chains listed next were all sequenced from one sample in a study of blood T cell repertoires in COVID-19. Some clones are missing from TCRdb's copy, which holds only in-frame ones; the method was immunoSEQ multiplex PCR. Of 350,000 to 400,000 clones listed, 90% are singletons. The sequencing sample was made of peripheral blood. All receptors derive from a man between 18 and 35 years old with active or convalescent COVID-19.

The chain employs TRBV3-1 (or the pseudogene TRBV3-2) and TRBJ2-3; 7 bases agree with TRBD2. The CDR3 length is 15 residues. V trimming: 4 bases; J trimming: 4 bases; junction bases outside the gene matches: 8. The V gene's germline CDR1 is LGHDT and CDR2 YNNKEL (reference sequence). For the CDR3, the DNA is TGTGCCAGCAGCCCGGAACTAGCGACCTCAGATACGCAGTATTTT. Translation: CASSPELATSDTQYF.

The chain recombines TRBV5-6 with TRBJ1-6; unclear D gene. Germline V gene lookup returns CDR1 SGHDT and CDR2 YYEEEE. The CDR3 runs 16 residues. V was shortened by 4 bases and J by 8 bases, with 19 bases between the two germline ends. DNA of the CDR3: TGTGCCAGCAGCAGTCCCGGGAGCCTGAGAGATTCACCCCTCCACTTT. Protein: CASSSPGSLRDSPLHF.

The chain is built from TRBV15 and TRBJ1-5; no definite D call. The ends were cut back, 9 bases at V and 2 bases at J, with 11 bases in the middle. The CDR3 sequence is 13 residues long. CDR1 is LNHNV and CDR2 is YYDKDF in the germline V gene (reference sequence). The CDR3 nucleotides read TGTGCCACGAGTATACGGGGCAATCAGCCCCAGCATTTT. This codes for CATSIRGNQPQHF.

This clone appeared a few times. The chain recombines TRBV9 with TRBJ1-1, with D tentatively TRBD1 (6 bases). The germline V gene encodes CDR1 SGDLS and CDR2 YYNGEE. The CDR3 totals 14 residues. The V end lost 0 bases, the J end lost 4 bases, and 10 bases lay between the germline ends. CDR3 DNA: TGTGCCAGCAGCGTAGGGGGGGGCGGCACTGAAGCTTTCTTT. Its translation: CASSVGGGGTEAFF.

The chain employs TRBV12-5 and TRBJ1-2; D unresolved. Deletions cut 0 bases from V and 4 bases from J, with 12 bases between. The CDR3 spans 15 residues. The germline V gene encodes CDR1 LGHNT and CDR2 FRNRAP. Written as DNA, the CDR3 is TGTGCTAGTGGTTTGGTAACGAGGCAGACCTATGGCTACACCTTC. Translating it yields CASGLVTRQTYGYTF.

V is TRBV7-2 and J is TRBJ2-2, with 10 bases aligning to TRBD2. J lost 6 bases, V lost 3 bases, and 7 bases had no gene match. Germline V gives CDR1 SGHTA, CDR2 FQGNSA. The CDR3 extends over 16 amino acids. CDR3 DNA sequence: TGTGCCAGCAGCTTTTACCAGCGGGAGGGCGCCGGGGAGCTGTTTTTT. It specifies CASSFYQREGAGELFF.

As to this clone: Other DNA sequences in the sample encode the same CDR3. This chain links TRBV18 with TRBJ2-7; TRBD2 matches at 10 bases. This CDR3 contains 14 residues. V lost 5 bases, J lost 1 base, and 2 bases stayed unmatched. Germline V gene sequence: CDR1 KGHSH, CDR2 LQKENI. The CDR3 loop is CASSETSGSYEQYF. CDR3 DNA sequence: TGTGCCAGCTCAGAGACTAGCGGGTCCTACGAGCAGTACTTC.

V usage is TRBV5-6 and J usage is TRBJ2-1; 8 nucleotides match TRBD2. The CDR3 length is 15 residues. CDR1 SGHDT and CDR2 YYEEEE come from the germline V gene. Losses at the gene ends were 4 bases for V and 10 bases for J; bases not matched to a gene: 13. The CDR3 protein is CASSDPGLGGEEQFF. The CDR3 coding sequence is TGTGCCAGCAGCGACCCGGGACTAGGAGGGGAGGAGCAGTTCTTC.

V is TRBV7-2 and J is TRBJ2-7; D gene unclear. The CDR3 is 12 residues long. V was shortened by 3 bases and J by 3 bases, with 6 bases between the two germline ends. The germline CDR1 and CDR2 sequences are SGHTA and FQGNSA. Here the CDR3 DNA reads TGTGCCAGCAGCTTTGTCCGCTACGAGCAGTACTTC. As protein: CASSFVRYEQYF.

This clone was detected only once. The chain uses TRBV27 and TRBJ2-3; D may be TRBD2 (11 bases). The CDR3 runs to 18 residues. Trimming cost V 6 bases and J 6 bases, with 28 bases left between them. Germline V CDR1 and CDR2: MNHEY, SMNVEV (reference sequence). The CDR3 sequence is CASRFGTGVTSGNDTQYF. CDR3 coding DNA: TGTGCCAGCAGATTCGGGACAGGGGTGACTAGCGGGAACGATACGCAGTATTTT.

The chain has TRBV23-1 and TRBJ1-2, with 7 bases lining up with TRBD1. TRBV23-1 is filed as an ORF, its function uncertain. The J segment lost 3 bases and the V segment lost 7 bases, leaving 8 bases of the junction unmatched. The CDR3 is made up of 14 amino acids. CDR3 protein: CASTRQGEDYGYTF. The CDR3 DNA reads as TGCGCCAGCACCAGACAGGGAGAGGACTATGGCTACACCTTC.

Written as DNA, the CDR3 is TGTGCCATCGGGCCGGTAGACACCGGGGAGCTGTTTTTT. Protein: CAIGPVDTGELFF. This chain connects TRBV10-3 to TRBJ2-2; unclear D gene. The CDR3 totals 13 residues. V shed 8 bases and J shed 3 bases, with 10 bases lying between them. Per the germline V gene, CDR1 is ENHRY and CDR2 is SYGVKD.